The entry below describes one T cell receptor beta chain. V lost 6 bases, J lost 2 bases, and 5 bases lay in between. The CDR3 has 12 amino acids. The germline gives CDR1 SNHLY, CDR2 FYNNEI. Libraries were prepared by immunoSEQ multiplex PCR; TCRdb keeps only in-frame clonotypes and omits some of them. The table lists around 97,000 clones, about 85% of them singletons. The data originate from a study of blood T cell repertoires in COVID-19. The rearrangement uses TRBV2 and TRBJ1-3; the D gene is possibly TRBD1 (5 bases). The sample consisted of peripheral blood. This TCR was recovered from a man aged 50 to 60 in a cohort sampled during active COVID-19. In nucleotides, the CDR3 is TGTGCCAGCAGCAGGGCTGGAAACACCATATATTTT. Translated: CASSRAGNTIYF.